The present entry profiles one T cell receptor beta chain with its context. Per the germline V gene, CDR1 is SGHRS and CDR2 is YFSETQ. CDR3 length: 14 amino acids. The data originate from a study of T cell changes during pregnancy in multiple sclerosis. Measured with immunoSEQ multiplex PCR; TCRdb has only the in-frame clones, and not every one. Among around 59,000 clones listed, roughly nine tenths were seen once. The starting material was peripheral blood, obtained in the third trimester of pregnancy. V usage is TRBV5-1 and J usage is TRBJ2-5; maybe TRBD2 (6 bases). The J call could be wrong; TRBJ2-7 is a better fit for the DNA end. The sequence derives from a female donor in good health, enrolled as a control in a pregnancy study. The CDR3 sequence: CASSLAGSSYEQYF. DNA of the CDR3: TGCGCCAGCAGCTTGGCCGGGAGCTCCTACGAGCAGTACTTC.